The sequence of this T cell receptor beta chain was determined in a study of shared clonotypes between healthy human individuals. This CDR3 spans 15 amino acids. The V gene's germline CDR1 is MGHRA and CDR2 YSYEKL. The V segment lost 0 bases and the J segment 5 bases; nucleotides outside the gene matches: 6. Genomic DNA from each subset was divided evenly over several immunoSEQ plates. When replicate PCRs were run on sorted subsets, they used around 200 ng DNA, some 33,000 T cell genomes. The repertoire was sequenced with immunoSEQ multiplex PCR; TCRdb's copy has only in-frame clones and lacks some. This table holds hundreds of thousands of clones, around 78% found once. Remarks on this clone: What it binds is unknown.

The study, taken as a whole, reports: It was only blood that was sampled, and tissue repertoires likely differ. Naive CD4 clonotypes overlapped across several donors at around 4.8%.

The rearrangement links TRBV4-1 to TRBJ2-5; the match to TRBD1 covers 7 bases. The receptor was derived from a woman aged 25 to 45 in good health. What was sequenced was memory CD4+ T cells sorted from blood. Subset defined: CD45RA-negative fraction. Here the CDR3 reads CASSQDRDSRETQYF. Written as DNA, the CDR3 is TGCGCCAGCAGCCAAGATCGGGACAGTCGGGAGACCCAGTACTTC.